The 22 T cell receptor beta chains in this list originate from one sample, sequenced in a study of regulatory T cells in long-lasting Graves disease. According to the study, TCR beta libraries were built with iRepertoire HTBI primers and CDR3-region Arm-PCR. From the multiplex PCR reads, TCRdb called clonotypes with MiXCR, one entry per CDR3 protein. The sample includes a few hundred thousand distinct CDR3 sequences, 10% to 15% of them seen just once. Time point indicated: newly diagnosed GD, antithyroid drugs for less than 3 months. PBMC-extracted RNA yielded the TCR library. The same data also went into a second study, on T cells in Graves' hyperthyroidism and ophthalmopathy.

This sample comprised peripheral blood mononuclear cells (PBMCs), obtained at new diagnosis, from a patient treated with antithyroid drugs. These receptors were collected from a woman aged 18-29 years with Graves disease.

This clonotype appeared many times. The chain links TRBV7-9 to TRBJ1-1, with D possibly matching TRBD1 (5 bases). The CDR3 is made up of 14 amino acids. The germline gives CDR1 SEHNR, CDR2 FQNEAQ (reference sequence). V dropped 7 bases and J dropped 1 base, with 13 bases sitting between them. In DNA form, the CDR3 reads TGTGCCAGCAAGTTCCCTGACAGGAACACTGAAGCTTTCTTT. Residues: CASKFPDRNTEAFF.

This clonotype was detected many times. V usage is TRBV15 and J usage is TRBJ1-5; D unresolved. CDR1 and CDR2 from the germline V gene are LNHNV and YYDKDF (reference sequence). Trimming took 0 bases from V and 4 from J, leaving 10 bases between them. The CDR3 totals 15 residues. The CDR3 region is CATSRDLQINQPQHF. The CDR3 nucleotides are TGTGCCACCAGCAGAGATCTCCAAATTAATCAGCCCCAGCATTTT.

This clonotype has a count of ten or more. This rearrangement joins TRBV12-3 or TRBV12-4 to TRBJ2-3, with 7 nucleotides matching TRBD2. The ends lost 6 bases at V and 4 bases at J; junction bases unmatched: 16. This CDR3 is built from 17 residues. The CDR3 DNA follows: TGTGCCAGCAGCTCCCAAATTCTAGCGGAGGGGCCAGATACGCAGTATTTT. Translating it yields CASSSQILAEGPDTQYF.

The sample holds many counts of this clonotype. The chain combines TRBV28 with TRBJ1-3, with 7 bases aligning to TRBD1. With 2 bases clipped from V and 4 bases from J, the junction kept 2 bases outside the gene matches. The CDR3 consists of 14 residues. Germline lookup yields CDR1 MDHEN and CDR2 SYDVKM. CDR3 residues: CASSLDRDGNTIYF. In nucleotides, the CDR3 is TGTGCCAGCAGTTTAGACAGGGACGGAAACACCATATATTTT.

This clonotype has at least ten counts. CDR3 nucleotides: TGTGCCAGTAGTATTGGGTCGTACAATGAGCAGTTCTTC. It translates to CASSIGSYNEQFF. The chain is built from TRBV19 and TRBJ2-1, with D unresolved. CDR1 is LNHDA, CDR2 SQIVND, per germline (reference sequence). V gave up 3 bases and J gave up 4 bases, with 7 bases separating them. The CDR3 has 13 amino acids.

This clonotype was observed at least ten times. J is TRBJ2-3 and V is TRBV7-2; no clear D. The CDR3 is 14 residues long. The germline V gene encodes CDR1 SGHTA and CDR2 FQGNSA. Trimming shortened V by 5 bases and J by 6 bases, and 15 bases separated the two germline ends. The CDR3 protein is CASSVPWRRDTQYF. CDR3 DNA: TGTGCCAGCAGCGTACCCTGGCGACGGGATACGCAGTATTTT.

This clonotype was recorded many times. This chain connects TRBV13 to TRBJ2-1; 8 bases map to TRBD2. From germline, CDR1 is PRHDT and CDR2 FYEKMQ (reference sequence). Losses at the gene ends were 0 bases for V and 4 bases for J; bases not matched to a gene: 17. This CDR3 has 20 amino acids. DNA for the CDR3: TGTGCCAGCAGCTTAGGCCGTCTGGCGGGAGCGGGGGCCCTATACAATGAGCAGTTCTTC. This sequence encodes CASSLGRLAGAGALYNEQFF.

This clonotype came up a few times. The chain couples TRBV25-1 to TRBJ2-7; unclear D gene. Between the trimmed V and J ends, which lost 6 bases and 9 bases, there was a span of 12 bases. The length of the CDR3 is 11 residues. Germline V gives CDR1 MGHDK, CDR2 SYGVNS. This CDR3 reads CASRHESSQYV. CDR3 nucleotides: TGTGCCAGCAGACACGAATCGTCGCAGTACGTC.

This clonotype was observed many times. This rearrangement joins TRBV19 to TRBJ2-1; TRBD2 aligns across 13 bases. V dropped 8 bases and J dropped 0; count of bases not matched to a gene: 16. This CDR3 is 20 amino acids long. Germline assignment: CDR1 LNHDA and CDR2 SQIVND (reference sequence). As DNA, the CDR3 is TGTGCCAGTTCCAGCCACGTGACTAGCGGGAGGTCCCCCTCCTACAATGAGCAGTTCTTC. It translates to CASSSHVTSGRSPSYNEQFF.

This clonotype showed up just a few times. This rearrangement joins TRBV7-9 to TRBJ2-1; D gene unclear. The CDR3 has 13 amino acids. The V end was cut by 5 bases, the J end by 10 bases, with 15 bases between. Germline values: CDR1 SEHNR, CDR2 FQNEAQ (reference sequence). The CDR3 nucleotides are TGTGCCAGCAGCCCCACTGGGCTATACGAGCAGTTCTTC. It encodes CASSPTGLYEQFF.

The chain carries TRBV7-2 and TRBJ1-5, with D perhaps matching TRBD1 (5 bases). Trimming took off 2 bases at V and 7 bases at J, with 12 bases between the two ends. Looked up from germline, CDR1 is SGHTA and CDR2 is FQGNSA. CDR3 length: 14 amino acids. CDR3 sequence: CASSLQGETQPQHF. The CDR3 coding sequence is TGTGCCAGCAGCTTACAAGGGGAGACCCAGCCCCAGCATTTT.

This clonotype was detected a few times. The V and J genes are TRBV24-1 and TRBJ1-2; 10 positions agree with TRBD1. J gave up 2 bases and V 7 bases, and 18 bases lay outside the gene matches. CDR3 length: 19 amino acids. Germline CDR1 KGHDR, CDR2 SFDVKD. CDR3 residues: CATSLRSGTGAKRNYGYTF. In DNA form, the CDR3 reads TGTGCCACCAGCCTAAGATCCGGGACAGGGGCAAAACGAAACTATGGCTACACCTTC.

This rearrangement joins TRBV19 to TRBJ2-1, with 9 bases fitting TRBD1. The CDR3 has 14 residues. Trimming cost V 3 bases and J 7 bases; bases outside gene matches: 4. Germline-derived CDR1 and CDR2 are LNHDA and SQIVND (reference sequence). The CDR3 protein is CASSMGQGANEQFF. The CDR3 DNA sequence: TGTGCCAGTAGTATGGGACAGGGAGCGAATGAGCAGTTCTTC. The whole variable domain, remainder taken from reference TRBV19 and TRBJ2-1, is DGGITQSPKYLFRKEGQNVTLSCEQNLNHDAMYWYRQDPGQGLRLIYYSQIVNDFQKGDIAEGYSVSREKKESFPLTVTSAQKNPTAFYLCASSMGQGANEQFFGPGTRLTVL.

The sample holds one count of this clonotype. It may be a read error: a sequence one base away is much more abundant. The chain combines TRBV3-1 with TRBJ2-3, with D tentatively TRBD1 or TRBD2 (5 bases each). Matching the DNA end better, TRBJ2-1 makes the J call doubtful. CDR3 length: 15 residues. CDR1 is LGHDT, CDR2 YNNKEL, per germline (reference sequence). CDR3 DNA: TGTGCCAGCAGCCAAGAGGGGCGGGCAGAGAAGGAGCAGTTCTTC. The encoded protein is CASSQEGRAEKEQFF.

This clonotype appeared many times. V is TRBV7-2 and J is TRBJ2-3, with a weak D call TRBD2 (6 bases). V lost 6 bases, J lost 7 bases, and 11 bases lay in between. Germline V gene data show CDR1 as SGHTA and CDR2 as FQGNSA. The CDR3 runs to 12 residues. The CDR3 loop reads CASSNSGNTQYF. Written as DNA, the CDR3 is TGTGCCAGCAGTAATAGCGGAAATACGCAGTATTTT.

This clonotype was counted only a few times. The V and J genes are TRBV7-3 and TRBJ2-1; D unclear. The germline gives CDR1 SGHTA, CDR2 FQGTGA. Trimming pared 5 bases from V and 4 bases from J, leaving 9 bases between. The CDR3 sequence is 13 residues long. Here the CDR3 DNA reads TGTGCCAGCAGCCCGGAGCGTTACAATGAGCAGTTCTTC. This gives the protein CASSPERYNEQFF. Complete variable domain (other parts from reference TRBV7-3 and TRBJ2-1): GAGVSQTPSNKVTEKGKYVELRCDPISGHTALYWYRQSLGQGPEFLIYFQGTGAADDSGLPNDRFFAVRPEGSVSTLKIQRTERGDSAVYLCASSPERYNEQFFGPGTRLTVL.

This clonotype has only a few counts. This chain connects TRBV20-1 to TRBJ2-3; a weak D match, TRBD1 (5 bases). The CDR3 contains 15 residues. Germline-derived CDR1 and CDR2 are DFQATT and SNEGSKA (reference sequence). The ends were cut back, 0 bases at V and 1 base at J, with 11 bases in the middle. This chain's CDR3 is CSARDQGRGTDTQYF. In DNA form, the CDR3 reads TGCAGTGCTAGAGATCAGGGTAGAGGCACAGATACGCAGTATTTT.

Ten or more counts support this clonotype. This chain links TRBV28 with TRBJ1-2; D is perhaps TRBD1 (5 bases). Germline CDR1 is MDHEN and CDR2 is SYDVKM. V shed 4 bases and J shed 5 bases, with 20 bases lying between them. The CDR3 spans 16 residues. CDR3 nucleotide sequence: TGTGCCAGCAGTTCACAATCAGCGGGACCGTATTATGGCTACACCTTC. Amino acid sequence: CASSSQSAGPYYGYTF.

CDR3 region: CASSSLTSGSADTQYF. CDR3 DNA: TGTGCCAGCAGCTCACTCACTAGCGGGAGCGCAGATACGCAGTATTTT. V and J are TRBV7-9 and TRBJ2-3; 11 bases are a match to TRBD2. The CDR3 length is 16 residues. Germline assignment: CDR1 SEHNR and CDR2 FQNEAQ (reference sequence). V shed 4 bases, J shed 4 bases, and the junction held 7 bases outside the gene matches.

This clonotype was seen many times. Written as DNA, the CDR3 is TGCAGTGCCATCCAACCGGGACAGAGATATGGCTACACCTTC. Translation gives CSAIQPGQRYGYTF. The gene calls are TRBV20-1 and TRBJ1-2; TRBD1 aligns across 7 bases. V lost 6 bases to trimming and J lost 5 bases; unmatched junction nucleotides: 12. The CDR3 spans 14 residues. Looked up from germline, CDR1 is DFQATT and CDR2 is SNEGSKA (reference sequence).

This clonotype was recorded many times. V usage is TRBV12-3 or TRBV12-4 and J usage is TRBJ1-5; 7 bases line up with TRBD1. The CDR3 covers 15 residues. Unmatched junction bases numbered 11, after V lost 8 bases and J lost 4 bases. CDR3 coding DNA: TGTGCCAGCCAAAGGGACAGCAGCATTAATCAGCCCCAGCATTTT. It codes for CASQRDSSINQPQHF.

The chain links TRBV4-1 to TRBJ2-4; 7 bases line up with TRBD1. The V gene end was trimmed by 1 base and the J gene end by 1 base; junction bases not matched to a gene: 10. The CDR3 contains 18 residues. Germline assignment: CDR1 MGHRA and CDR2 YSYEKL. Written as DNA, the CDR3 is TGCGCCAGCAGCCAAGGAGGGGGCGCGGGCCGTGCCAAAAACATTCAGTACTTC. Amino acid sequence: CASSQGGGAGRAKNIQYF.